These T cell receptor beta chains were read from a single sample in a study of T cell responses to AZD1222 COVID-19 vaccine. Clones were read by immunoSEQ multiplex PCR, and TCRdb kept only the in-frame ones, dropping some. Of about 100,000 clones listed, about 88% are singletons. The material sequenced was peripheral blood, taken on day 0 of AZD1222 vaccination. These receptors were obtained from an adult in good health. The conserved cysteine and the conserved F or W are not part of the CDR3 here. The order of the fields is V gene, clone size, CDR3 protein. Clone size appears in some rows only: once, few, many, or a class for an expanded clone.

>TRBV7-6|NA
ASSPGLLGLF
>TRBV19|NA
ASRSGTGNSPLH
>TRBV27|NA
ASSPRLADHTDTQY
>TRBV11-2|NA
ASSLVGRITGELF
>TRBV6-7|NA
ASRRLAGPQETQY
>TRBV29-1|NA
SVEAHGSRVRNTEAF
>TRBV28|NA
ASRSASYRDGSYEQY
>TRBV7-2|NA
ASSLVEGEGETQY
>TRBV24-1|once
ATSDLAGGDYGYT
>TRBV13|few
ASSAASGIVEQF
>TRBV7-8|once
ASSLQAPYPYEQY
>TRBV18|NA
ASSPTGAAGEKLF